One and the same sample provided the 13 T cell receptor beta chains below, sequenced in a study of cytomegalovirus exposure and HLA in healthy donors. This PCR relied on a set of 60 Vbeta primers and 13 Jbeta primers. The protocol was immunoSEQ multiplex PCR, while the TCRdb copy is restricted to in-frame clones and leaves out a portion. The sample has roughly 100,000 clones, roughly 71% seen once. The specimen sequenced was PBMCs. These receptors were collected from a woman aged 40 to 50 in good health and CMV-seronegative.

The rearrangement joins TRBV12-5 to TRBJ2-5; TRBD2 aligns across 8 bases. The CDR3 spans 14 residues. V lost 2 bases, J lost 3 bases, and 2 bases stayed unmatched. CDR1 is LGHNT and CDR2 is FRNRAP in the germline V gene. CDR3 loop: CASGLRGGEETQYF. CDR3 sequence (DNA): TGTGCTAGTGGTTTGCGGGGGGGAGAAGAGACCCAGTACTTC.

Note on this clone: The conserved phenylalanine or tryptophan is not found at the CDR3 terminus, so this likely reflects a read error. The CDR3 sequence is CASSRLYGYTV. CDR3 DNA sequence: TGTGCCTCCAGCAGGCTCTATGGCTACACCGTC. The genes are TRBV6-5 and TRBJ1-2; D uncertain. This CDR3 is built from 11 residues. Germline CDR1 reads MNHEY; CDR2 reads SVGAGI. V was shortened by 11 bases and J by 4 bases, with 11 bases between the two germline ends.

The V gene is TRBV9, the J gene TRBJ1-2, with D possibly being TRBD1 (6 bases). V lost 0 bases and J lost 0, with 15 bases in between. CDR3 length equals 17 residues. Germline lookup yields CDR1 SGDLS and CDR2 YYNGEE. Here the CDR3 DNA reads TGTGCCAGCAGCGTAGGGGGGGGCATGGGGTCTAACTATGGCTACACCTTC. Its translation: CASSVGGGMGSNYGYTF.

The chain uses TRBV7-3 and TRBJ1-2; TRBD1 matches 9 bases. Germline-derived CDR1 and CDR2 are SGHTA and FQGTGA. CDR3 size: 17 residues. Trimming removed 5 bases from V and 6 bases from J; junction bases left unmatched: 16. The CDR3 region is CASSPFGTGFSSHGYTF. In DNA form, the CDR3 reads TGTGCCAGCAGCCCTTTCGGGACAGGGTTCTCTTCTCATGGCTACACCTTC.

This clone showed up just a few times. The rearrangement links TRBV6-1 to TRBJ2-5; D possibly corresponds to TRBD1 (5 bases). The ends were cut back, 6 bases at V and 5 bases at J, with 16 bases in the middle. This CDR3 is built from 14 residues. CDR1 and CDR2 (germline): MNHNS, SASEGT. CDR3 DNA sequence: TGTGCCAGCAGGAAGGACATGGTTGGGGAGACCCAGTACTTC. Amino acids: CASRKDMVGETQYF.

V gene TRBV6-1 combines with J gene TRBJ2-7, with 7 bases matching TRBD1. With V trimmed by 2 bases and J by 6 bases, 10 bases remained unmatched. Germline V gives CDR1 MNHNS, CDR2 SASEGT. There are 15 residues in the CDR3. CDR3 protein: CASSESPGTVGEQYF. The CDR3 DNA is TGTGCCAGCAGTGAAAGCCCCGGGACAGTCGGCGAGCAGTACTTC.

The CDR3 loop reads CAWSRRTEAFF. The DNA of the CDR3 is TGTGCCTGGAGTCGTCGGACTGAAGCTTTCTTT. The chain combines TRBV30 with TRBJ1-1; D gene uncertain. From germline, CDR1 is GTSNPN and CDR2 SVGIG (reference sequence). Trimming stripped 2 bases from V and 5 bases from J, with 6 bases between. This CDR3 region has 11 residues.

The rearrangement joins TRBV5-8 to TRBJ1-5; D might be TRBD1 (6 bases). The germline V gene encodes CDR1 SGHTS and CDR2 YDEGEE. The CDR3 has 15 residues. The V end lost 4 bases, the J end lost 1 base, and 12 bases lay between the germline ends. This CDR3 reads CASSGSQGSNQPQHF. CDR3 sequence (DNA): TGTGCCAGCAGCGGGAGCCAGGGGAGCAATCAGCCCCAGCATTTT.

The chain uses TRBV15 and TRBJ1-1; D call uncertain. Germline V lookup: CDR1 LNHNV, CDR2 YYDKDF (reference sequence). V lost 4 bases and J 6 bases, leaving 15 bases between the germline ends. The CDR3 runs 14 residues. The CDR3 protein is CATSTEGGWAEAFF. CDR3 coding DNA: TGTGCCACCAGCACCGAGGGAGGGTGGGCTGAAGCTTTCTTT.

This clone was seen a single time. The chain joins TRBV19 to TRBJ2-7; tentatively, D is TRBD2 (5 bases). V lost 8 bases and J 0 bases, leaving 11 bases between the germline ends. The CDR3 totals 13 residues. Germline CDR1 and CDR2: LNHDA and SQIVND (reference sequence). The CDR3 nucleotides are TGTGCCAGTGGCCCCGGGATCTCCTACGAGCAGTACTTC. This gives the protein CASGPGISYEQYF.

The rearrangement uses TRBV7-8 and TRBJ2-6; possible D gene TRBD1, 6 bases. CDR1 and CDR2 from the germline V gene are SGHVS and FQNEAQ. Trimming left V 5 bases short and J 0 bases short, with 14 bases between. The length of the CDR3 is 17 residues. The CDR3, as DNA: TGTGCCAGCAGCAGCAGGGGCAAAGGCTCTGGGGCCAACGTCCTGACTTTC. Translating gives CASSSRGKGSGANVLTF.

The chain links TRBV14 to TRBJ1-1; 8 bases are shared with TRBD1. The CDR3 runs to 14 residues. V trimming: 4 bases; J trimming: 6 bases; junction bases outside the gene matches: 7. Looked up from germline, CDR1 is SGHDN and CDR2 is FVKESK. The CDR3 sequence is CASSRFDRGAEAFF. CDR3 nucleotide sequence: TGTGCCAGCAGCCGATTCGACAGGGGAGCTGAAGCTTTCTTT.

This chain uses TRBV18 with TRBJ2-3; D may be TRBD1 (5 bases). Germline assignment: CDR1 KGHSH and CDR2 LQKENI. Trimming removed 2 bases from V and 6 bases from J, with 12 bases in between. The CDR3 is 14 residues long. The DNA for the CDR3 is TGTGCCAGCTCACCAGACTCAGGGATGGATACGCAGTATTTT. Protein product: CASSPDSGMDTQYF.